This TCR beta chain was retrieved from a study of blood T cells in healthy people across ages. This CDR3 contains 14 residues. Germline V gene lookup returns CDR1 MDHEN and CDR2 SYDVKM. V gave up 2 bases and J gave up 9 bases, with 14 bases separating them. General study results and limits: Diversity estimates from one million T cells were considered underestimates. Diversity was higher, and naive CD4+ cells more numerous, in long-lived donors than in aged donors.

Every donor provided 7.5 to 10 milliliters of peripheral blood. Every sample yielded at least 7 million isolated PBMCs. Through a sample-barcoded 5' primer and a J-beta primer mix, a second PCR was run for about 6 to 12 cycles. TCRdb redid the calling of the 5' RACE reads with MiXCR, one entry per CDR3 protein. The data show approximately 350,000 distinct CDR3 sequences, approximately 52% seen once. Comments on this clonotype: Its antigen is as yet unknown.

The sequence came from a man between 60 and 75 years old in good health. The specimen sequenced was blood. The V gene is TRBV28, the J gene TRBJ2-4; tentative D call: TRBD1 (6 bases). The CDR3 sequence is CASSLVAGVGIQYF. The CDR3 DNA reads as TGTGCCAGCAGTTTAGTCGCAGGGGTCGGCATTCAGTACTTC. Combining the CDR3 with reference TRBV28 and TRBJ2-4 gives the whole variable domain DVKVTQSSRYLVKRTGEKVFLECVQDMDHENMFWYRQDPGLGLRLIYFSYDVKMKEKGDIPEGYSVSREKKERFSLILESASTNQTSMYLCASSLVAGVGIQYFGAGTRLSVL.